Below, 18 T cell receptor beta chains from the same sample are listed, as sequenced in a study of T cells in Graves' hyperthyroidism and ophthalmopathy. The investigators amplified TCR beta CDR3 regions from RNA transcripts. Primed by the HTBI set, a first-round RT-PCR was run on the TCR CDR3. TCRdb ran MiXCR on the multiplex PCR reads and lists one entry per CDR3 protein. The sample contains about 200,000 distinct CDR3 sequences, about 17% of which appear only once. The sequenced sample was blood. These receptors were obtained from a woman in her forties or fifties with Graves' hyperthyroidism.

The gene calls are TRBV19 and TRBJ1-1; TRBD1 might be the D (5 bases). The CDR3 has 18 amino acids. V was shortened by 4 bases and J by 0 bases, with 21 bases between the two germline ends. Germline CDR1 LNHDA, CDR2 SQIVND (reference sequence). CDR3 in amino acids: CASSRRAGMNLMNTEAFF. CDR3 nucleotide sequence: TGTGCCAGTAGTAGAAGGGCAGGGATGAACTTAATGAACACTGAAGCTTTCTTT.

This clonotype was detected ten times or more. As DNA, the CDR3 is TGTGCCAGCAGAACGAGACAGGACACGAACACCGGGGAGCTGTTTTTT. It yields the protein CASRTRQDTNTGELFF. V gene TRBV7-8 combines with J gene TRBJ2-2; a possible D gene is TRBD1 (6 bases). The V end lost 6 bases, the J end lost 0 bases, and 14 bases lay between the germline ends. The CDR3 loop spans 16 amino acids. Germline CDR1 is SGHVS and CDR2 is FQNEAQ.

In its sample, this clonotype was seen a few times. The gene calls are TRBV18 and TRBJ1-2, with 11 bases identical to TRBD1. The germline CDR1 and CDR2 sequences are KGHSH and LQKENI. The V and J ends lost 3 bases and 4 bases, in that order; junction bases with no gene match: 7. This CDR3 comprises 16 residues. CDR3 region: CASSPPLGTGGYGYTF. In DNA, the CDR3 is TGTGCCAGCTCACCCCCTCTAGGGACAGGGGGCTATGGCTACACCTTC.

The rearrangement joins TRBV12-3 or TRBV12-4 to TRBJ1-2; TRBD1 aligns across 8 bases. The V and J ends lost 5 bases and 5 bases, in that order; junction bases with no gene match: 7. The length of the CDR3 is 14 residues. CDR3 nucleotides: TGTGCCAGCAGTGGGGCAGGGGGCGCTTATGGCTACACCTTC. This sequence encodes CASSGAGGAYGYTF.

The rearrangement links TRBV7-8 to TRBJ2-6, with D possibly matching TRBD1 (6 bases). The CDR3 is 19 residues long. CDR1 and CDR2 from the germline V gene are SGHVS and FQNEAQ. The V end lost 5 bases, the J end lost 0 bases, and 20 bases lay between the germline ends. CDR3 DNA sequence: TGTGCCAGCAGCGAGAACGGGCCAGGGGTGGACTCTGGGGCCAACGTCCTGACTTTC. Translated, it gives CASSENGPGVDSGANVLTF.

The rearrangement uses TRBV6-1 and TRBJ1-2; D remains unclear. The germline CDR1 and CDR2 sequences are MNHNS and SASEGT. The CDR3 is 14 amino acids. V was trimmed by 0 bases and J by 8 bases, leaving 13 bases between them. The CDR3, as DNA: TGTGCCAGCAGTGAAGCGCGGCAGGTGGGAGGCTACACCTTC. Translation: CASSEARQVGGYTF.

This clonotype has at least ten counts. The J gene is TRBJ1-2, the V gene TRBV6-2 or TRBV6-3, with D hard to call. This CDR3 has 15 residues. The ends were cut back, 6 bases at V and 6 bases at J, with 20 bases in the middle. Germline V gives CDR1 MNHEY, CDR2 SVGEGT. CDR3 sequence (DNA): TGTGCCAGCAGAGACCATCCTGTGGGATCGGATGGCTACACCTTC. Its protein product is CASRDHPVGSDGYTF.

This clonotype was observed many times. The rearrangement joins TRBV27 to TRBJ2-7; TRBD2 might be the D (5 bases). The V end was cut by 5 bases, the J end by 2 bases, with 10 bases between. Per the germline V gene, CDR1 is MNHEY and CDR2 is SMNVEV (reference sequence). This CDR3 has 13 residues. In nucleotides, the CDR3 is TGTGCCAGCAGTAATCGGGAAACCTACGAGCAGTACTTC. Translating gives CASSNRETYEQYF.

Many counts were recorded for this clonotype. The chain employs TRBV6-1 and TRBJ2-7; TRBD1 might be the D (6 bases). Trimming shortened V by 10 bases and J by 2 bases, and 12 bases separated the two germline ends. Germline V gene lookup returns CDR1 MNHNS and CDR2 SASEGT. This CDR3 spans 12 amino acids. CDR3 coding DNA: TGTGCCACCCAGGACAGTACCTACGAGCAGTACTTC. Protein sequence: CATQDSTYEQYF.

The CDR3 DNA is TGCGCCAGCAGCCAAGTGATCAGTTACAATCAGCCCCAGCATTTT. It translates to CASSQVISYNQPQHF. The J gene is TRBJ1-5, the V gene TRBV4-1, with no clear D. The germline gives CDR1 MGHRA, CDR2 YSYEKL. The CDR3 sequence is 15 residues long. V was pared by 1 base and J by 3 bases, with 10 bases between.

This clonotype was seen only a few times. The rearrangement links TRBV10-1 to TRBJ2-1; TRBD1 might be the D (7 bases). There are 15 residues in the CDR3. Per the germline V gene, CDR1 is WNHNN and CDR2 is SYGVQD (reference sequence). V dropped 4 bases and J dropped 5 bases, with 15 bases sitting between them. The DNA for the CDR3 is TGCGCCAGCAGTGCTGACAGGGAGGCCCACAATGAGCAGTTCTTC. It encodes CASSADREAHNEQFF.

V and J are TRBV24-1 and TRBJ2-3; 7 nucleotides match TRBD2. The CDR3 loop spans 14 amino acids. Germline CDR1 is KGHDR and CDR2 is SFDVKD. The V gene end was trimmed by 3 bases and the J gene end by 3 bases; junction bases not matched to a gene: 2. The CDR3 region is CATSDLSGTDTQYF. In nucleotides, the CDR3 is TGTGCCACCAGTGATCTTAGCGGGACAGATACGCAGTATTTT.

The table lists this clonotype with many counts. This chain uses TRBV11-3 with TRBJ2-2; 7 bases are shared with TRBD1. CDR3 length equals 18 residues. V lost 3 bases and J lost 4; bases outside the gene matches: 14. Germline V CDR1 and CDR2: SGHNT, YENEEA. CDR3: CASSLTYRGVRSTGELFF. The CDR3 DNA sequence: TGTGCCAGCAGCTTGACGTACAGGGGCGTTCGTAGCACCGGGGAGCTGTTTTTT. Combining the CDR3 with reference TRBV11-3 and TRBJ2-2 gives the whole variable domain EAGVVQSPRYKIIEKKQPVAFWCNPISGHNTLYWYLQNLGQGPELLIRYENEEAVDDSQLPKDRFSAERLKGVDSTLKIQPAELGDSAVYLCASSLTYRGVRSTGELFFGEGSRLTVL.

The chain couples TRBV28 to TRBJ2-7; 11 bases agree with TRBD1. CDR3 length: 13 amino acids. The germline CDR1 and CDR2 sequences are MDHEN and SYDVKM. The J segment lost 4 bases and the V segment lost 10 bases, leaving 6 bases of the junction unmatched. This CDR3 is CATQRDRGYEQYF. CDR3 nucleotide sequence: TGTGCCACCCAGCGGGACAGGGGGTACGAGCAGTACTTC. Supplemented by reference TRBV28 and TRBJ2-7, the full variable domain reads DVKVTQSSRYLVKRTGEKVFLECVQDMDHENMFWYRQDPGLGLRLIYFSYDVKMKEKGDIPEGYSVSREKKERFSLILESASTNQTSMYLCATQRDRGYEQYFGPGTRLTVT.

This clonotype was counted ten times or more. This rearrangement joins TRBV5-1 to TRBJ1-2; D is uncertain. Trimming cost V 0 bases and J 7 bases, with 16 bases left between them. The germline V gene encodes CDR1 SGHRS and CDR2 YFSETQ. The CDR3 is 15 residues long. The CDR3 loop reads CASSLAEGLFSGYTF. DNA for the CDR3: TGCGCCAGCAGCTTGGCGGAGGGTCTATTTTCTGGCTACACCTTC. The entire variable domain, with the rest obtained from reference TRBV5-1 and TRBJ1-2, is as follows: KAGVTQTPRYLIKTRGQQVTLSCSPISGHRSVSWYQQTPGQGLQFLFEYFSETQRNKGNFPGRFSGRQFSNSRSEMNVSTLELGDSALYLCASSLAEGLFSGYTFGSGTRLTVV.

This clonotype was detected ten times or more. The chain couples TRBV11-2 to TRBJ2-1, with 8 bases matching TRBD2. The V gene's germline CDR1 is SGHAT and CDR2 FQNNGV. This CDR3 contains 14 residues. The V and J ends lost 5 bases and 9 bases, in that order; junction bases with no gene match: 9. The CDR3 DNA is TGTGCCAGCAGCGCGTCCGGGACTAGGGGTGAGCAGTTCTTC. It translates to CASSASGTRGEQFF.

The chain is built from TRBV7-3 and TRBJ2-1; possible D gene TRBD2, 5 bases. The CDR3 runs to 15 residues. Looked up from germline, CDR1 is SGHTA and CDR2 is FQGTGA. Trimming removed 5 bases from V and 7 bases from J, with 18 bases in between. This CDR3 reads CASSTQRSYKNEQFF. Here the CDR3 DNA reads TGTGCCAGCAGCACCCAGCGGAGCTACAAGAATGAGCAGTTCTTC.

This clonotype was found many times. This chain joins TRBV12-3 or TRBV12-4 and TRBJ2-5; TRBD1 agrees at 7 bases. V lost 2 bases, J lost 6 bases, and 18 bases stayed unmatched. The CDR3 has 18 residues. CDR3 residues: CASSLLGGASIEEKTQYF. The CDR3, as DNA: TGTGCCAGCAGTTTATTAGGGGGCGCGAGTATAGAAGAGAAGACCCAGTACTTC.